The entry that follows covers one T cell receptor (beta chain) sequence. Antigen specificity is unknown. The method was immunoSEQ multiplex PCR; TCRdb's version includes in-frame clones alone and lacks a portion of them. The sample shows roughly 65,000 clones, about nine tenths of them seen only once. The record originates from a study of T cell responses to AZD1222 COVID-19 vaccine. Looking at the study overall: The study pooled second doses at about 4 or about 12 weeks.

With V trimmed by 4 bases and J by 8 bases, 6 bases remained unmatched. Germline CDR1 is MNHEY and CDR2 is SVGAGI. The CDR3 runs 15 residues. Study outcomes and limitations: A mostly white British donor set with more females was recruited, and clonal diversity was possibly underestimated. Increases in Spike-specific TCR breadth and depth were seen after two AZD1222 doses. The study found vaccine-associated CD4 TCRs spanning spike, dominant at 160-218 and 743-854.

The V call is TRBV6-5, the J call TRBJ2-1; 12 bases map to TRBD2. This sequence was found in an adult in good health. The specimen was peripheral blood, collected on day 0 of AZD1222 vaccination. The CDR3 DNA follows: TGTGCCAGCAGTTCCCTAGCGGGAGGGTCACATGAGCAGTTCTTC. Its translation: CASSSLAGGSHEQFF.